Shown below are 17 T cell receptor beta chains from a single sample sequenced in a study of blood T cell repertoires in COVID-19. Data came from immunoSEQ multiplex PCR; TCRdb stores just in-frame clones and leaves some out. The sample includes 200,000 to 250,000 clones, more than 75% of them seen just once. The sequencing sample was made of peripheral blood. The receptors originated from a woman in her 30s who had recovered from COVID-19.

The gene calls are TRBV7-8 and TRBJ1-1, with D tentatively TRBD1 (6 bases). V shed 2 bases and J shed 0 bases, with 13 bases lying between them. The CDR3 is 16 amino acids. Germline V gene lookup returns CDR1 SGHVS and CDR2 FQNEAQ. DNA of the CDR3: TGTGCCAGCAGCTTATGGGCGGGGGCATTGAACACTGAAGCTTTCTTT. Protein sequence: CASSLWAGALNTEAFF.

The CDR3 here is CASSFLSLSGANVLTF. CDR3 DNA: TGTGCCAGCAGTTTCCTAAGCCTCTCTGGGGCCAACGTCCTGACTTTC. V usage is TRBV27 and J usage is TRBJ2-6, with D unclear. Trimming took off 3 bases at V and 0 bases at J, with 9 bases between the two ends. The V gene's germline CDR1 is MNHEY and CDR2 SMNVEV (reference sequence). The CDR3 has 16 residues. The full variable domain, completed using reference TRBV27 and TRBJ2-6, is EAQVTQNPRYLITVTGKKLTVTCSQNMNHEYMSWYRQDPGLGLRQIYYSMNVEVTDKGDVPEGYKVSRKEKRNFPLILESPSPNQTSLYFCASSFLSLSGANVLTFGAGSRLTVL.

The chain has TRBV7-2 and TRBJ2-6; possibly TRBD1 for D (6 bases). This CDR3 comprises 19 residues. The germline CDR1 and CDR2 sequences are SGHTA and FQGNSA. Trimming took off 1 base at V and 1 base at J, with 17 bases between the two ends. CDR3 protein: CASSLVFGQIGSGANVLTF. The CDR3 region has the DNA TGTGCCAGCAGCTTAGTTTTCGGACAGATAGGATCTGGGGCCAACGTCCTGACTTTC.

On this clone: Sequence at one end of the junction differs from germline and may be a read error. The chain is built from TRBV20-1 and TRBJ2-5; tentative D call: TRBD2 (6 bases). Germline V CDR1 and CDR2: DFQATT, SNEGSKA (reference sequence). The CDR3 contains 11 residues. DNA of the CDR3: TGCAGTGTACCCGCTCCGGGCGGGAATAACTTC. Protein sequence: CSVPAPGGNNF.

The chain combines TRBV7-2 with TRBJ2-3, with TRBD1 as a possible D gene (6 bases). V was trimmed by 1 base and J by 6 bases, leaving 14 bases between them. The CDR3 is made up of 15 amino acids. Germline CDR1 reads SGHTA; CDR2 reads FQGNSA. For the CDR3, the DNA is TGTGCCAGCAGCTTAGGATATCAGGGGATTGATACGCAGTATTTT. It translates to CASSLGYQGIDTQYF.

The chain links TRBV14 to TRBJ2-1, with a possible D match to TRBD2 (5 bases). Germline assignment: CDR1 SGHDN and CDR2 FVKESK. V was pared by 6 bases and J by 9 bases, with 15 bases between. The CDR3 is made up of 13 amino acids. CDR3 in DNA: TGTGCCAGCAGTCCATGGGCGGGCAGTGAGCAGTTCTTC. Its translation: CASSPWAGSEQFF.

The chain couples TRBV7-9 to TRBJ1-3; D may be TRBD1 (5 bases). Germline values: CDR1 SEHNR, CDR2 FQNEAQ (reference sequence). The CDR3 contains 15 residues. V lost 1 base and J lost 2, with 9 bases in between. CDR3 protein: CASSLGAGTGNTIYF. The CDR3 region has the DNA TGTGCCAGCAGCTTAGGGGCAGGGACTGGAAACACCATATATTTT.

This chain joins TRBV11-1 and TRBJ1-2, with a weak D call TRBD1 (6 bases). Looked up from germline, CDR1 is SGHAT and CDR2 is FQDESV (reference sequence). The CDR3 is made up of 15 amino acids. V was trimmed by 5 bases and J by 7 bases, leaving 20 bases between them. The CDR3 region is CASSEEGATGLGYTF. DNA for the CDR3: TGTGCCAGCAGCGAAGAAGGTGCGACAGGTCTTGGCTACACCTTC.

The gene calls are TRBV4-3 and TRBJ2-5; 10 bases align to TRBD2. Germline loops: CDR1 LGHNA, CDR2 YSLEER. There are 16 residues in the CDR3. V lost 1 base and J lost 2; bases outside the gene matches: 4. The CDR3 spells CASSQGVAGGQETQYF. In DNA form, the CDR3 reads TGCGCCAGCAGCCAAGGGGTAGCGGGGGGACAAGAGACCCAGTACTTC.

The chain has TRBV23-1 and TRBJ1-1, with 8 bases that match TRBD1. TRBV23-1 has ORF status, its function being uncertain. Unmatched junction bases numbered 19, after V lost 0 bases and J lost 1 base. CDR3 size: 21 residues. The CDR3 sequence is CASSQSLRGRTGRVKNTEAFF. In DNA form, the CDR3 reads TGCGCCAGCAGTCAATCCTTGCGTGGGCGGACAGGGAGGGTTAAGAACACTGAAGCTTTCTTT.

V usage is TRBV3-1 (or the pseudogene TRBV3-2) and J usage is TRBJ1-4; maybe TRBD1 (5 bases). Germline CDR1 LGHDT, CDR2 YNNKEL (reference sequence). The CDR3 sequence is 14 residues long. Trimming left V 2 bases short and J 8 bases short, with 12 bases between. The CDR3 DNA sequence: TGTGCCAGCAGCCAACGGGGGTCCGACGAAAAACTGTTTTTT. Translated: CASSQRGSDEKLFF.

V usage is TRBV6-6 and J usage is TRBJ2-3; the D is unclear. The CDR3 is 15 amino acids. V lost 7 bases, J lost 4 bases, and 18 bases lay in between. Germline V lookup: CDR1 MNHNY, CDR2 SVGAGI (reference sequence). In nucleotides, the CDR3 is TGTGCCAGCACGGAGTGGGTTTCGGGTGCAGATACGCAGTATTTT. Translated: CASTEWVSGADTQYF.

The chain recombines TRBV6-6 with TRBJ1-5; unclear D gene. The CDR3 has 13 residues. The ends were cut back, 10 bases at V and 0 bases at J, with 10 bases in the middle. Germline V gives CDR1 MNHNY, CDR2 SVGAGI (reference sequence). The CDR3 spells CATTLDSNQPQHF. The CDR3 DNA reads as TGTGCCACTACTCTCGATAGCAATCAGCCCCAGCATTTT.

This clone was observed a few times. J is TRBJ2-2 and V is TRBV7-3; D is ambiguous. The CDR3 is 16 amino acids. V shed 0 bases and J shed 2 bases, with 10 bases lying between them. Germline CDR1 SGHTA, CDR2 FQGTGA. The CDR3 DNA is TGTGCCAGCAGCTTAACGTTTAACACCAACACCGGGGAGCTGTTTTTT. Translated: CASSLTFNTNTGELFF.

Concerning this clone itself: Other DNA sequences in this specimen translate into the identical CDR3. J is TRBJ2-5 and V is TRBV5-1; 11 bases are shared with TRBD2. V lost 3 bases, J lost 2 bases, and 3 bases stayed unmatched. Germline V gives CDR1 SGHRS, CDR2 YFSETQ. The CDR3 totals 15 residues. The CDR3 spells CASSSGLAGQETQYF. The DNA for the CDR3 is TGCGCCAGCAGCTCAGGACTAGCGGGTCAAGAGACCCAGTACTTC.

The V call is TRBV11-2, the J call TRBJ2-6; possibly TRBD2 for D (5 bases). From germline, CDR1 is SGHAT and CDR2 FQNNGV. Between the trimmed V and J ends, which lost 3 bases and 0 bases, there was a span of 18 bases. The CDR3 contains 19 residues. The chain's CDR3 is CASSFRISGELSGANVLTF. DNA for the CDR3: TGTGCCAGCAGCTTTCGGATCTCCGGGGAACTCTCTGGGGCCAACGTCCTGACTTTC.

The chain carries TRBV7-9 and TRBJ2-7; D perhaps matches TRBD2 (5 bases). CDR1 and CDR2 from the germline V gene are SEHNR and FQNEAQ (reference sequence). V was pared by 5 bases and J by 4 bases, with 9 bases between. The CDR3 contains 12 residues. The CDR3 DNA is TGTGCCAGCAGCCGAACGGGGTACGAGCAGTACTTC. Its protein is CASSRTGYEQYF.